Reported below is one TCR beta chain. Its antigen is not identified. V was trimmed by 6 bases and J by 3 bases, leaving 15 bases between them. The CDR3 spans 15 residues. Germline values: CDR1 MNHNS, CDR2 SASEGT. This entry comes from a study of T cell repertoires in cytomegalovirus infection. Turning to the study itself: Alongside well-studied HLA-B-restricted CMV epitopes, recently identified HLA-C-restricted CMV epitopes were also used. Public TCR beta signatures provided an indication of both CMV infection and a matching HLA type.

Study-wide points: Cumulated frequencies of public TCR beta families served to identify carriers of CMV plus the relevant HLA. Ex vivo responses were dominated by HLA-C-restricted CMV-specific TCR beta clonotypes.

TCRdb reprocessed the reads with MiXCR, giving one entry per CDR3 protein. In the table there are about 470,000 distinct CDR3 sequences, 42% of which are singletons. This clonotype originated in a human donor in good health (CMV status not recorded). Some clones in this sample may be carry-over from other donors' samples. The specimen was cultured PBMCs, collected from culture after CMV antigen stimulation. V and J are TRBV6-1 and TRBJ2-1, with D possibly matching TRBD1 (6 bases). CDR3 nucleotides: TGTGCCAGCAGACCTACAGGGTCCCGCTACAATGAGCAGTTCTTC. This gives the protein CASRPTGSRYNEQFF.